This T cell receptor beta chain is drawn from a study of Graves' ophthalmopathy and Graves' hyperthyroidism (dated by TCRdb to 2017 to 2018). In terms of the full investigation: Peripheral blood was collected at initial diagnosis, before any treatment. TCR beta repertoire signatures were used to distinguish Graves' ophthalmopathy from Graves' hyperthyroidism and to predict progression to ophthalmopathy. In total, 135 blood samples were TCR-sequenced: under 45 ophthalmopathy, around 75 hyperthyroidism and around 17 hyperthyroidism-to-ophthalmopathy patients. To explore V-J signatures distinguishing ophthalmopathy from hyperthyroidism, a discovery set of about 99 patients (about 44 ophthalmopathy, 55 to 60 stable hyperthyroidism) was enrolled. An independent validation cohort comprised around 20 hyperthyroidism patients and over 15 patients who later progressed from hyperthyroidism to ophthalmopathy. In five or six hyperthyroidism patients, the T-cell repertoire of thyroid tissue was compared with the T-cell repertoire of blood. Following sampling, methimazole starting at 30 mg daily was administered to hyperthyroidism patients, and high-dose intravenous methylprednisolone was administered to ophthalmopathy patients.

Patients with ophthalmopathy had moderately to severely active disease, with a Clinical Activity Score of 3 or more, a NOSPECS grade of 4 or more, and a disease duration of less than 3 months. Patients with other autoimmune diseases, uncontrolled infections, pregnancy or lactation were excluded from the study. Clinical symptoms, serum thyroxine, TRAb, thyroid ultrasound and orbital computed tomography were used for diagnosis. PBMCs were isolated from 10 ml of fresh peripheral blood by Ficoll-Paque density gradient centrifugation. Total RNA was extracted using Trizol reagent, and RNA quality was checked on an Agilent 2100 Bioanalyzer. V lost 5 bases and J lost 7 bases; the stretch between them is 8 bases long. The germline V gene supplies CDR1 SGHVS and CDR2 FNYEAQ. Reading from cysteine to phenylalanine, the CDR3 counts 12 amino acids. CDR3 DNA only is kept here, 36 bases in frame from base 1. This clonotype was detected only a few times. Its antigen remains undetermined. Base qualities are not recorded, but no much larger clone differs from it by a single base.

The research as a whole found: Among expanded thyroid clonotypes with frequency above 0.001, most also showed up in blood, which suggests that blood repertoires may reflect the thyroid immune response. No statistical method was used to predetermine the sample size, and group allocation was not hidden from the investigators. In validation, the model predicted ophthalmopathy progression with 70.59% sensitivity and approximately 78% specificity; 12 predicted patients were CT-confirmed with GO in a median of roughly 6.8 months. The 13-signature model separated ophthalmopathy from stable hyperthyroidism with around 90% sensitivity and 81.08% specificity in cross-validation, and 80%/75% in the test set.

For repertoire sequencing, TCR beta CDR3 regions were amplified from RNA transcripts. The first round of RT-PCR was done with HTBI primers and the Qiagen OneStep RT-PCR kit, and was followed by a second round of multiplex PCR, then size selection and purification. Sequencing of the libraries was carried out on an Illumina HiSeq2000 in paired-end mode with 100 bp reads. As for how the authors treated the data: SOAPnuke was used for read processing, and reads with adapters, uncalled bases, a mean Phred below 15, or no exact constant-primer or identifier match were discarded. COPE v1.2.5 was used to merge the high-quality paired reads. Each unique nucleotide sequence was defined as a clonotype, and clonotypes were aligned to IMGT TRB V, D and J references with MiTCR v1.1. Analysis was restricted to V-J combinations with a frequency above 0.0001, which covered 99.2% of repertoires. For each V-J combination, a TCR clonal expansion and chaos score was defined as the ratio of F50 clonal expansion to chaos observed in the TCRdist matrix. Features were reduced by Welch's t-statistics and random forest to approximately 12 V-J combinations, which fed a naive Bayes classifier. The similarity between thyroid and blood repertoires was quantified using the Morisita-Horn index. Using fastp trimming at Q25 and MiXCR clonotype assembly, TCRdb reanalyzed the public sequencing data and kept in-frame beta chains. Rows are combined by CDR3 protein, so each entry shows the most common genes and DNA. What appears here as the V and J calls and clone size reflects TCRdb's work, not the paper's. The sample table contains under 400,000 distinct CDR3 sequences; only one count was recorded for 17% of them. The ten largest make up 10% to 15% of the sample.

The chain uses TRBV7-6 and TRBJ2-2; no D segment can be confidently identified. The sequencing sample was made of peripheral blood. This TCR came from an adult man with Graves' ophthalmopathy. The CDR3 here reads CASSTDGGELFF. The sequenced DNA is TGTGCCAGCAGCACCGACGGCGGGGAGCTGTTTTTT.